The sequence of this TCR beta chain was determined in a study of blood T cell repertoires in COVID-19. Turning to the study itself: Acute-phase and convalescent COVID-19 samples originated in the United States, Italy and Spain. The cDNA or gDNA used as material had been derived from T cells, B-cell-depleted T cells, or PBMCs.

In the source study's methods: It was from reference gene primer amplification that nucleated cell counts were estimated. Sequencing was performed with immunoSEQ multiplex PCR; in TCRdb, only in-frame clones are kept and a portion is missing. V and J calls plus clone size are reproduced from that table; the DNA served to infer D and trimming. This table has fewer than 35,000 clones, 75% to 85% appearing once. The germline CDR1 and CDR2 sequences are LGHDT and YNNKEL (reference sequence). The V and J ends lost 9 bases and 1 base respectively, with 6 bases between them. This CDR3 has 11 residues. The sequencing input was peripheral blood. The V and J genes are TRBV3-1 (or the pseudogene TRBV3-2) and TRBJ1-2; D ambiguous. This clonotype was obtained from a human donor in a cohort sampled during active COVID-19. The CDR3 region is CASEGNYGYTF. The CDR3 DNA reads TGTGCCAGTGAGGGTAACTATGGCTACACCTTC.